Below, 8 T cell receptor beta chains from the same sample are listed, as sequenced in a study of vaccination effects on CD4 cells after COVID-19. The data were produced by immunoSEQ multiplex PCR, yet TCRdb's version contains in-frame clones alone and is incomplete. The table includes about 7,400 clones, roughly 74% detected once. The antigens for these receptors are not known. Sequencing was preceded by expansion of antigen-specific CD4+ T cells with viral peptide pools in the ViraFEST assay. Researchers isolated CD4+ T cells once 9 to 11 days of culture had elapsed. Sequencing was performed on CD4+ T cells from PBMCs cultured with HCoV-229E spike peptides, taken before COVID-19 vaccination. Receptors were obtained from a human donor who received a COVID-19 vaccine.

The DNA for the CDR3 is TGCAGCGTTGAAAATCCCGGGACAGCCGGGGAGCTGTTTTTT. This encodes CSVENPGTAGELFF. The chain recombines TRBV29-1 with TRBJ2-2; 7 bases align to TRBD1. Looked up from germline, CDR1 is SQVTM and CDR2 is ANQGSEA. The CDR3 covers 14 residues. The junction had 6 bases not matched to a gene; V was cut back by 2 bases and J by 6 bases.

The rearrangement links TRBV5-1 to TRBJ2-7; either TRBD1 or TRBD2 may supply D (5 bases each). The V and J ends lost 5 bases and 4 bases respectively, with 10 bases between them. CDR1 is SGHRS, CDR2 YFSETQ, per germline. The CDR3 contains 12 residues. The CDR3 sequence is CASRQDFYEQYF. The CDR3 nucleotides are TGCGCCAGCAGACAGGACTTTTACGAGCAGTACTTC.

This clone was observed a handful of times. The chain couples TRBV27 to TRBJ1-5; no clear D. Germline V lookup: CDR1 MNHEY, CDR2 SMNVEV (reference sequence). CDR3 length equals 16 residues. Trimming pared 3 bases from V and 1 base from J, leaving 13 bases between. Here the CDR3 reads CASSLHGVQSNQPQHF. For the CDR3, the DNA is TGTGCCAGCAGTTTGCACGGGGTCCAAAGCAATCAGCCCCAGCATTTT.

V is TRBV2 and J is TRBJ2-5; 9 bases fit TRBD2. CDR3 length: 15 amino acids. From germline, CDR1 is SNHLY and CDR2 FYNNEI. Trimming removed 3 bases from V and 4 bases from J; junction bases left unmatched: 6. The CDR3 loop reads CASSDPAGGGETQYF. The CDR3 region has the DNA TGTGCCAGCAGTGACCCCGCGGGAGGGGGAGAGACCCAGTACTTC.

A few counts support this clone. The J gene is TRBJ1-6, the V gene TRBV19; a weak D match, TRBD1 (5 bases). Trimming pared 4 bases from V and 5 bases from J, leaving 12 bases between. CDR1 and CDR2 (germline): LNHDA, SQIVND (reference sequence). The CDR3 is made up of 15 amino acids. This CDR3 reads CASSSLDRNNSPLHF. In DNA, the CDR3 is TGTGCCAGTAGTAGCCTCGACAGAAATAATTCACCCCTCCACTTT.

The chain combines TRBV3-1 (or the pseudogene TRBV3-2) with TRBJ2-3; either TRBD1 or TRBD2 may supply D (7 bases each). From germline, CDR1 is LGHDT and CDR2 YNNKEL (reference sequence). Trimming took 4 bases from V and 1 from J, leaving 18 bases between them. This CDR3 comprises 17 residues. This chain's CDR3 is CASSPRLAGGGTDTQYF. The CDR3 nucleotides are TGTGCCAGCAGCCCAAGACTAGCAGGGGGGGGCACAGATACGCAGTATTTT.

V is TRBV6-5 and J is TRBJ1-2; 7 nucleotides match TRBD1. Germline V gene lookup returns CDR1 MNHEY and CDR2 SVGAGI. This CDR3 is 14 amino acids long. Germline trimming cut 6 bases from V and 2 bases from J; bases unmatched to any gene: 6. The CDR3 sequence is CASSRGQENYGYTF. The DNA for the CDR3 is TGTGCCAGCAGCCGAGGACAGGAAAACTATGGCTACACCTTC.

The V and J genes are TRBV5-5 and TRBJ2-1; TRBD2 agrees at 11 bases. Germline lookup yields CDR1 SGHKS and CDR2 YYEKEE (reference sequence). This CDR3 has 17 amino acids. Unmatched junction bases numbered 3, after V lost 0 bases and J lost 1 base. CDR3 region: CASSLGLAGSSYNEQFF. The DNA of the CDR3 is TGTGCCAGCAGCTTGGGACTAGCGGGGTCTTCCTACAATGAGCAGTTCTTC.